This record concerns one T cell receptor (beta chain) sequence. Additional DNA sequences in this sample encode the identical CDR3. This sample stems from a study of T cell changes during pregnancy in multiple sclerosis. Trimming pared 1 base from V and 4 bases from J, leaving 7 bases between. This CDR3 is built from 13 residues. Germline lookup yields CDR1 LNHDA and CDR2 SQIVND (reference sequence). Clones were read by immunoSEQ multiplex PCR, and TCRdb kept only the in-frame ones, dropping some. The top ten hold 2.3% of the sample, which has fewer than 75,000 clones, 75% to 95% seen once. The origin of this receptor is a female donor with multiple sclerosis, enrolled in a pregnancy study. J is TRBJ2-5 and V is TRBV19; maybe TRBD1 (6 bases). The sequenced sample was peripheral blood, obtained in the first trimester of pregnancy. The CDR3 coding sequence is TGTGCCAGTAGTATAGGCAGGGGAGAGACCCAGTACTTC. Translated: CASSIGRGETQYF.